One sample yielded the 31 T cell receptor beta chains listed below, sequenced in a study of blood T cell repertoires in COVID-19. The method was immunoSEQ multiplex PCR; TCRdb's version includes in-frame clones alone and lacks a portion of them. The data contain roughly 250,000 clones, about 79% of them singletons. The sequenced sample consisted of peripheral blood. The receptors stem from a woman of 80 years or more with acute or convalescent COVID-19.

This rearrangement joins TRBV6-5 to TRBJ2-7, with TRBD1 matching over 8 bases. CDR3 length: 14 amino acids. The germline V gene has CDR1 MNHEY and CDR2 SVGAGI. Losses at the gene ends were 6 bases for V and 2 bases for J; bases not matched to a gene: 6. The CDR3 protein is CASRDRATAYEQYF. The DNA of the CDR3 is TGTGCCAGCAGGGACAGGGCTACCGCCTACGAGCAGTACTTC.

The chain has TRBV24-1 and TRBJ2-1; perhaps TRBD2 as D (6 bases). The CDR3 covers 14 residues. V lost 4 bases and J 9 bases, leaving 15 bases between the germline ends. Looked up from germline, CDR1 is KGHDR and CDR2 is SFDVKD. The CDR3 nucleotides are TGTGCCACCAGTGAGGCCGGGAGCGCGGGTGAGCAGTTCTTC. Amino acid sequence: CATSEAGSAGEQFF.

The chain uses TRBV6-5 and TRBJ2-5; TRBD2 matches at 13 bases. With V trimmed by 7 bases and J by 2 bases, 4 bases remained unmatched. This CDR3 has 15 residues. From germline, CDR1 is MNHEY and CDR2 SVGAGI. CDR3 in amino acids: CASTRLAGGQETQYF. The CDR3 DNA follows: TGTGCCAGCACCCGACTAGCGGGGGGTCAAGAGACCCAGTACTTC.

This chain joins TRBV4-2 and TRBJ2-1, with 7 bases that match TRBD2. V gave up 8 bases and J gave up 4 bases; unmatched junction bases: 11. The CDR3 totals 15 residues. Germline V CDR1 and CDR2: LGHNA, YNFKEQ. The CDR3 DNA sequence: TGTGCCAGCTCGGCGTTGGGGGGGGTTTACAATGAGCAGTTCTTC. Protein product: CASSALGGVYNEQFF.

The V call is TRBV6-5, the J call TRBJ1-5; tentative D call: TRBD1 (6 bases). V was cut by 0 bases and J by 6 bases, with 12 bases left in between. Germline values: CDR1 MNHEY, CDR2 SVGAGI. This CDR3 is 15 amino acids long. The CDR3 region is CASSYSGGGGQPQHF. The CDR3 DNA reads TGTGCCAGCAGTTACTCGGGGGGAGGGGGTCAGCCCCAGCATTTT.

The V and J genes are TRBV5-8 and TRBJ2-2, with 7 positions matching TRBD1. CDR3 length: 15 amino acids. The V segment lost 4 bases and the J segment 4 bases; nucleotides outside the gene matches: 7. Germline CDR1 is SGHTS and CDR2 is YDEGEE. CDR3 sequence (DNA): TGTGCCAGCAGCGCAGGGGACAGATCCACCGGGGAGCTGTTTTTT. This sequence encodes CASSAGDRSTGELFF.

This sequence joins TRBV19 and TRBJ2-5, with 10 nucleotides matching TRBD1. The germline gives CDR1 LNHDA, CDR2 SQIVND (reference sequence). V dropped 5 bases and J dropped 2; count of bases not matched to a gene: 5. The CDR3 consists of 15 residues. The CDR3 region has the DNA TGTGCCAGTAGTGTGACAGGGGGCCATCAAGAGACCCAGTACTTC. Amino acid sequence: CASSVTGGHQETQYF.

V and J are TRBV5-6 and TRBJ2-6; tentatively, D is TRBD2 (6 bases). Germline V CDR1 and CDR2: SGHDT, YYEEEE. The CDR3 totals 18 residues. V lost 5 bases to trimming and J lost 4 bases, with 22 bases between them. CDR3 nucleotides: TGTGCCAGCAGTGGGCTGGAGGGCCCACCGTCCGGGGCCAACGTCCTGACTTTC. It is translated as CASSGLEGPPSGANVLTF.

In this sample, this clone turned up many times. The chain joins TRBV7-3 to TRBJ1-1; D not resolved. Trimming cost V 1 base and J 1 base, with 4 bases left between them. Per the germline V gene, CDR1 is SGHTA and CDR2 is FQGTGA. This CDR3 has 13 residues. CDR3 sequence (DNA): TGTGCCAGCAGCTTAAAAGCGAACACTGAAGCTTTCTTT. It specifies CASSLKANTEAFF.

The CDR3 protein is CASSQDWQGARGTEAFF. DNA for the CDR3: TGTGCCAGCAGCCAAGACTGGCAGGGGGCGAGGGGCACTGAAGCTTTCTTT. The chain combines TRBV3-1 (or the pseudogene TRBV3-2) with TRBJ1-1; 8 positions match TRBD1. J lost 4 bases, V lost 0 bases, and 10 bases had no gene match. Germline values: CDR1 LGHDT, CDR2 YNNKEL (reference sequence). This CDR3 comprises 17 residues.

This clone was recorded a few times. The CDR3 here is CASAKADEQYF. The CDR3 nucleotides read TGTGCTAGTGCCAAGGCGGACGAGCAGTACTTC. The V gene is TRBV12-5, the J gene TRBJ2-7; D unresolved. Per the germline V gene, CDR1 is LGHNT and CDR2 is FRNRAP. Trimming stripped 7 bases from V and 5 bases from J, with 9 bases between. The length of the CDR3 is 11 residues.

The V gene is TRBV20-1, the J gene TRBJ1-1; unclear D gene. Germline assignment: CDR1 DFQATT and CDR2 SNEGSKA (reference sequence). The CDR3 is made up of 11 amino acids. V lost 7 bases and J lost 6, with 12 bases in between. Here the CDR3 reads CSVSRRPEAFF. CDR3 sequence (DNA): TGCAGTGTTTCTCGGAGGCCTGAAGCTTTCTTT.

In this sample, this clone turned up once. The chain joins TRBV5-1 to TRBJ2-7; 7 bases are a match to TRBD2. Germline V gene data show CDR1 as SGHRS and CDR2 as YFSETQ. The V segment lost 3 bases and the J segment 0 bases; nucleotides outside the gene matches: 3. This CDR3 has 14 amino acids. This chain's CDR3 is CASSWGGSSYEQYF. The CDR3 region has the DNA TGCGCCAGCAGCTGGGGGGGTAGCTCCTACGAGCAGTACTTC.

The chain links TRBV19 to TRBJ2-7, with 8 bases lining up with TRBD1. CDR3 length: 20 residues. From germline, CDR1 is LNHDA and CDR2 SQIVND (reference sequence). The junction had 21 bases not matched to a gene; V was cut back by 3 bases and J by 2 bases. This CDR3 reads CASSIRAMGSGGQIAYEQYF. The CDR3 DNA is TGTGCCAGTAGTATCCGAGCCATGGGGTCAGGGGGCCAAATTGCCTACGAGCAGTACTTC.

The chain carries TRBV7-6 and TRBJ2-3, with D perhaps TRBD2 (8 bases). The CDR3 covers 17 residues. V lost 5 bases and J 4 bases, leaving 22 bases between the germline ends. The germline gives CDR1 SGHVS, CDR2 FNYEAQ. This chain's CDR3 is CASSPGGLGWGPDTQYF. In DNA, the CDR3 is TGTGCCAGCAGCCCAGGGGGACTAGGGTGGGGGCCAGATACGCAGTATTTT.

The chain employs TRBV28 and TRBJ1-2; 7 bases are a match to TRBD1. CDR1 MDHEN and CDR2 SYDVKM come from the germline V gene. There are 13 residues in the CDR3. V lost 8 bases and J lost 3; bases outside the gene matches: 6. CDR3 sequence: CASERQGYYGYTF. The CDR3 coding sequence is TGTGCCAGCGAGAGACAGGGCTACTATGGCTACACCTTC.

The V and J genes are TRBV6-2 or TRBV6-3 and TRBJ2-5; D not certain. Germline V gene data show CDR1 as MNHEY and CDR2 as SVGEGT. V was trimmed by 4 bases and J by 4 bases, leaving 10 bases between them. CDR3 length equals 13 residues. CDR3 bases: TGTGCCAGCAGTTCCTTGAGAGGAGAGACCCAGTACTTC. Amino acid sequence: CASSSLRGETQYF.

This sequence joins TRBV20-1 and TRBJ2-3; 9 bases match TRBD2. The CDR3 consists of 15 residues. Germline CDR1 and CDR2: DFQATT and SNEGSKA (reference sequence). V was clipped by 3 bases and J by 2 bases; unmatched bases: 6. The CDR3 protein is CSASRRGGNTDTQYF. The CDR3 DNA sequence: TGCAGTGCTAGTAGGCGGGGGGGGAACACAGATACGCAGTATTTT.

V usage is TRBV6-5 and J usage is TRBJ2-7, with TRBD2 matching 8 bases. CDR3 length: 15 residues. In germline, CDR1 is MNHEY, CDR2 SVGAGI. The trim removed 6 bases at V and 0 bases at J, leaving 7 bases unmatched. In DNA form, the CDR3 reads TGTGCCAGCAGGCCCACTAGCGGAAGCTCCTACGAGCAGTACTTC. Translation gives CASRPTSGSSYEQYF.

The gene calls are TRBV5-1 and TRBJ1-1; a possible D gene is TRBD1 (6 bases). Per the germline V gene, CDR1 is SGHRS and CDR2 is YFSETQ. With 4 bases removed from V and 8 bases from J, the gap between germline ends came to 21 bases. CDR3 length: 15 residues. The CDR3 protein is CASSMLSGARQEAFF. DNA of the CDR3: TGCGCCAGCAGCATGCTATCAGGGGCGAGGCAAGAAGCTTTCTTT.

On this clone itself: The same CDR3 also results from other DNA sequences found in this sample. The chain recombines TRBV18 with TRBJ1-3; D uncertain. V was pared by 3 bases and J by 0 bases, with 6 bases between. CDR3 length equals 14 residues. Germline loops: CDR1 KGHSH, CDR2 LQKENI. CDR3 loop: CASSPDNSGNTIYF. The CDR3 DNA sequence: TGTGCCAGCTCACCTGACAACTCTGGAAACACCATATATTTT.

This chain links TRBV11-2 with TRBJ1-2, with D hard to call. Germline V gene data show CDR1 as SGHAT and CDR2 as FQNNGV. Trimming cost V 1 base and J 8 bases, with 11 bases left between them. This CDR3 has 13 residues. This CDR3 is CASSLGRSGGYTF. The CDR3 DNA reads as TGTGCCAGCAGCTTAGGCAGGTCCGGAGGCTACACCTTC.

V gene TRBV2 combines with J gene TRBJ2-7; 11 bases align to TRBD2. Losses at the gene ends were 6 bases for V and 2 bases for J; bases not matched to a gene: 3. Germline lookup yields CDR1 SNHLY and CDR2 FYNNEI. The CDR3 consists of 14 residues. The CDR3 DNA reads TGTGCCAGCAGCCTACTAGCGGGGGCCTACGAGCAGTACTTC. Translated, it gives CASSLLAGAYEQYF.

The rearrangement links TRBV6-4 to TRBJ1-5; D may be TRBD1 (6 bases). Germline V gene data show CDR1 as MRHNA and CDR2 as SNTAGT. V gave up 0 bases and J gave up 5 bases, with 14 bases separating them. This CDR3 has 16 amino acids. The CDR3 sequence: CASSDSDSFPYQPQHF. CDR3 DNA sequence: TGTGCCAGCAGTGACTCGGACAGCTTCCCTTATCAGCCCCAGCATTTT.

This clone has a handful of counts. CDR3 bases: TGTGCCAGCAGAAACTCAGGAGGGCTCGATCAGCCCCAGCATTTT. It encodes CASRNSGGLDQPQHF. V is TRBV28 and J is TRBJ1-5; D is uncertain. The CDR3 loop spans 15 amino acids. Germline-derived CDR1 and CDR2 are MDHEN and SYDVKM. V dropped 6 bases and J dropped 5 bases, with 17 bases sitting between them.

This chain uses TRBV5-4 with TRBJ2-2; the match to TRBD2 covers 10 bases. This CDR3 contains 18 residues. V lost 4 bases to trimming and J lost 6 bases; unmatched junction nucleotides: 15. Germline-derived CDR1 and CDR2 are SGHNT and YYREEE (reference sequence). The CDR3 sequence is CASSRGWLAGEWSGELFF. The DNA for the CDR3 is TGTGCCAGCAGCAGAGGGTGGCTAGCGGGGGAGTGGTCCGGGGAGCTGTTTTTT.

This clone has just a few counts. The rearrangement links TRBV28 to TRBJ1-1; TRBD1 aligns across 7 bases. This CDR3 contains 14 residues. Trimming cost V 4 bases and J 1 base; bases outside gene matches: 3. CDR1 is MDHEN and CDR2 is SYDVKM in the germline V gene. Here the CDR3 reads CASSSGGSNTEAFF. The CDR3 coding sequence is TGTGCCAGCAGTTCAGGGGGGTCGAACACTGAAGCTTTCTTT. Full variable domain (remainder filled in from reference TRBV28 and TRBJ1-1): DVKVTQSSRYLVKRTGEKVFLECVQDMDHENMFWYRQDPGLGLRLIYFSYDVKMKEKGDIPEGYSVSREKKERFSLILESASTNQTSMYLCASSSGGSNTEAFFGQGTRLTVV.

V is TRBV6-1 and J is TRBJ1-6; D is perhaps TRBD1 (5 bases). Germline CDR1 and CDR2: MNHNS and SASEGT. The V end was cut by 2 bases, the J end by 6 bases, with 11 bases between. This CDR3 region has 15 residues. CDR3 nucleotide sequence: TGTGCCAGCAGTGAATTGGGGGGGATTAATTCACCCCTCCACTTT. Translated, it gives CASSELGGINSPLHF.

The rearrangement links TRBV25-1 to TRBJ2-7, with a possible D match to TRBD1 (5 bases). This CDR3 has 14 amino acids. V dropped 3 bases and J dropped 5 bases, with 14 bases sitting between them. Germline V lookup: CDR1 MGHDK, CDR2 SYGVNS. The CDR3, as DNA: TGTGCCAGCAGTGAGTCGGCAGGGCGGAACGAGCAGTACTTC. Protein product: CASSESAGRNEQYF.

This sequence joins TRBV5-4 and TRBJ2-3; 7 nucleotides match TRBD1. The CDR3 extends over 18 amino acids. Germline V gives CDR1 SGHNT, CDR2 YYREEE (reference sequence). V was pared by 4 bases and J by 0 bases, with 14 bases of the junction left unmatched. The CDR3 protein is CASSRPPTGSSSTDTQYF. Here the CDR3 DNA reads TGTGCCAGCAGCCGGCCCCCGACAGGGAGTTCTAGCACAGATACGCAGTATTTT.

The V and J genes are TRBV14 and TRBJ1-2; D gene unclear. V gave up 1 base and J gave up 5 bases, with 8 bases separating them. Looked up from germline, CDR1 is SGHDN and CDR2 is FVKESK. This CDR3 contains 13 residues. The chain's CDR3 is CASSQATLYGYTF. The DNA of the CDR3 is TGTGCCAGCAGCCAAGCGACACTTTATGGCTACACCTTC.